This T cell receptor beta chain came from a study of shared clonotypes between healthy human individuals. The assay was immunoSEQ multiplex PCR, and TCRdb's table has in-frame clones only and misses some. This table has about 1 million clones, about 77% appearing once. Unmatched junction bases numbered 11, after V lost 3 bases and J lost 3 bases. The CDR3 loop spans 17 amino acids. Germline-derived CDR1 and CDR2 are KGHSH and LQKENI. The sequence was obtained from a young man in good health. Specimen: memory CD4+ T cells sorted from blood. Subset indicated: CD45RA-negative fraction. The chain carries TRBV18 and TRBJ1-2; 9 bases align to TRBD1. The CDR3 here is CASSPTGGSNRDYGYTF. The CDR3 DNA is TGTGCCAGCTCACCTACAGGGGGCTCCAATAGGGACTATGGCTACACCTTC.